This T cell receptor (beta chain) originates from a study of cytomegalovirus exposure and HLA in healthy donors. The count of this clone is one. Primers for the PCR totalled 60 Vbeta and 13 Jbeta. Assay used: immunoSEQ multiplex PCR; TCRdb lists only in-frame clones, some missing. The table has over 90,000 clones, 81% seen once; the top ten hold about 5%. This CDR3 is built from 14 residues. V was pared by 4 bases and J by 7 bases, with 4 bases of the junction left unmatched. In germline, CDR1 is LNHDA, CDR2 SQIVND (reference sequence). The receptor was isolated from a man in his forties in good health and CMV-seropositive. The V and J genes are TRBV19 and TRBJ2-2; TRBD2 aligns across 9 bases. Sequences were obtained from PBMCs. In DNA form, the CDR3 reads TGTGCCAGTAGTAGCGGGGGGGCCGGCGGGGAGCTGTTTTTT. Translating gives CASSSGGAGGELFF.